Each of the 27 T cell receptor beta chains below was sequenced from the same sample in a study of cytomegalovirus exposure and HLA in healthy donors. Primers included in the PCR were 60 Vbeta and 13 Jbeta primers. Profiling relied on immunoSEQ multiplex PCR, and the TCRdb table lists in-frame clones only, not all of them. Of over 100,000 clones listed, roughly 68% are singletons. Input material: PBMCs. All receptors come from a man aged 25-45 years in good health and CMV-seropositive.

The V gene is TRBV5-1, the J gene TRBJ2-1; 14 bases fit TRBD2. The CDR3 has 16 amino acids. Losses at the gene ends were 1 base for V and 9 bases for J; bases not matched to a gene: 6. Germline assignment: CDR1 SGHRS and CDR2 YFSETQ. The CDR3 here is CASSLRLAGGPSEQFF. Written as DNA, the CDR3 is TGCGCCAGCAGCTTGAGACTAGCGGGAGGGCCCTCTGAGCAGTTCTTC. Full variable domain (rest looked up from reference TRBV5-1 and TRBJ2-1): KAGVTQTPRYLIKTRGQQVTLSCSPISGHRSVSWYQQTPGQGLQFLFEYFSETQRNKGNFPGRFSGRQFSNSRSEMNVSTLELGDSALYLCASSLRLAGGPSEQFFGPGTRLTVL.

The table lists this clone with a few counts. This sample includes further DNA sequences coding for the same CDR3. The V call is TRBV14, the J call TRBJ1-1; D is unresolved. Germline V gene lookup returns CDR1 SGHDN and CDR2 FVKESK. There are 12 residues in the CDR3. V was cut by 6 bases and J by 7 bases, with 12 bases left in between. CDR3 nucleotide sequence: TGTGCCAGCAGTCCATCGGGGTATGAAGCTTTCTTT. Amino acids: CASSPSGYEAFF.

The chain employs TRBV4-3 and TRBJ2-7; tentatively, D is TRBD1 (6 bases). Germline loops: CDR1 LGHNA, CDR2 YSLEER. V lost 10 bases and J lost 5, with 12 bases in between. There are 11 residues in the CDR3. The CDR3 DNA sequence: TGCGCCATAGGGGGATCCCACGAGCAGTACGTC. It yields the protein CAIGGSHEQYV.

Turning to this clone: At one of its ends the junction is not consistent with the germline gene, which may arise from a read error. Other DNA sequences of this sample code for an identical CDR3. V is TRBV10-3 and J is TRBJ2-5; D may be TRBD2 (6 bases). The CDR3 is made up of 11 amino acids. Germline values: CDR1 ENHRY, CDR2 SYGVKD. The DNA for the CDR3 is TGTGCCATCAGGTCGGGGGAGACTCAGTACTTC. As protein: CAIRSGETQYF.

The chain employs TRBV6-5 and TRBJ2-7, with D unclear. Between the trimmed V and J ends, which lost 0 bases and 9 bases, there was a span of 21 bases. The CDR3 covers 16 residues. The V gene's germline CDR1 is MNHEY and CDR2 SVGAGI. Here the CDR3 DNA reads TGTGCCAGCAGTTACTCGATGGGTCCGGCCCTCCGAGGGCAGTACTTC. Translating gives CASSYSMGPALRGQYF.

V and J are TRBV25-1 and TRBJ2-3, with a possible D match to TRBD2 (7 bases). The CDR3 runs to 14 residues. V shed 5 bases and J shed 6 bases, with 15 bases lying between them. Germline V gene sequence: CDR1 MGHDK, CDR2 SYGVNS. The CDR3 sequence is CASSLRGGGDTQYF. The CDR3 DNA follows: TGTGCCAGCAGTCTGAGGGGAGGGGGGGATACGCAGTATTTT.

V and J are TRBV4-2 and TRBJ1-3, with 11 bases identical to TRBD1. Germline loops: CDR1 LGHNA, CDR2 YNFKEQ. J lost 2 bases, V lost 5 bases, and 2 bases had no gene match. The CDR3 is 15 amino acids. In nucleotides, the CDR3 is TGTGCCAGCAGCGCGGACAGGGGGCCTGGAAACACCATATATTTT. This sequence encodes CASSADRGPGNTIYF.

This clone was seen a handful of times. The V call is TRBV20-1, the J call TRBJ1-2, with a possible D match to TRBD1 (5 bases). V was shortened by 2 bases and J by 4 bases, with 5 bases between the two germline ends. The CDR3 length is 11 residues. CDR1 and CDR2 (germline): DFQATT, SNEGSKA (reference sequence). Here the CDR3 reads CSARQGYGYTF. The CDR3 region has the DNA TGCAGTGCTAGACAGGGCTATGGCTACACCTTC.

The gene calls are TRBV19 and TRBJ1-3; TRBD1 agrees at 7 bases. From germline, CDR1 is LNHDA and CDR2 SQIVND (reference sequence). Trimming took 8 bases from V and 0 from J; bases not matched to a gene: 10. This CDR3 is built from 16 residues. DNA of the CDR3: TGTGCCAGTTCTTCAACCGGGACAGACTCTGGAAACACCATATATTTT. Translating gives CASSSTGTDSGNTIYF.

The chain carries TRBV28 and TRBJ2-4; TRBD1 might be the D (6 bases). Germline lookup yields CDR1 MDHEN and CDR2 SYDVKM. The CDR3 runs to 20 residues. V was shortened by 5 bases and J by 1 base, with 27 bases between the two germline ends. Here the CDR3 DNA reads TGTGCCAGCAGTCCCCCCCGGCAAACAGGGAAGGGATACGCCAAAAACATTCAGTACTTC. Translation: CASSPPRQTGKGYAKNIQYF.

The chain has TRBV13 and TRBJ2-7; 8 bases fit TRBD1. Germline assignment: CDR1 PRHDT and CDR2 FYEKMQ (reference sequence). Losses at the gene ends were 5 bases for V and 5 bases for J; bases not matched to a gene: 8. The CDR3 spans 14 residues. CDR3 in DNA: TGTGCCAGCAGCCCAGGACAGGGTCGCGACGAGCAGTACTTC. It is translated as CASSPGQGRDEQYF.

The chain is built from TRBV4-1 and TRBJ1-5, with D unclear. V lost 4 bases to trimming and J lost 1 base, with 14 bases between them. Germline-derived CDR1 and CDR2 are MGHRA and YSYEKL. This CDR3 has 16 amino acids. The CDR3 bases are TGCGCCAGCAGCCCCCGCTTGACTTTAAGCAATCAGCCCCAGCATTTT. Translated: CASSPRLTLSNQPQHF.

This clone has only a few counts. The chain uses TRBV4-1 and TRBJ2-3, with D unresolved. Germline V CDR1 and CDR2: MGHRA, YSYEKL. The V and J ends lost 3 bases and 0 bases respectively, with 7 bases between them. The length of the CDR3 is 14 residues. CDR3 region: CASSHGESTDTQYF. CDR3 coding DNA: TGCGCCAGCAGCCACGGAGAAAGCACAGATACGCAGTATTTT.

This clone was observed a few times. The chain couples TRBV5-5 to TRBJ1-2, with unresolved D. Germline CDR1 and CDR2: SGHKS and YYEKEE (reference sequence). Trimming left V 0 bases short and J 0 bases short, with 9 bases between. The CDR3 consists of 15 residues. The CDR3 DNA is TGTGCCAGCAGCTTGGAGGCGGCGTCTAACTATGGCTACACCTTC. As protein: CASSLEAASNYGYTF.

A single count supports this clone. The V call is TRBV30, the J call TRBJ1-2; perhaps TRBD1 as D (6 bases). Looked up from germline, CDR1 is GTSNPN and CDR2 is SVGIG (reference sequence). The CDR3 sequence is 13 residues long. Between the trimmed V and J ends, which lost 3 bases and 6 bases, there was a span of 14 bases. DNA of the CDR3: TGTGCCTGGAGCGATACAGGGAGGGATGGCTACACCTTC. Amino acids: CAWSDTGRDGYTF.

The chain is built from TRBV28 and TRBJ1-5; maybe TRBD1 (5 bases). This CDR3 contains 16 residues. Between the trimmed V and J ends, which lost 2 bases and 0 bases, there was a span of 11 bases. Germline-derived CDR1 and CDR2 are MDHEN and SYDVKM. CDR3 DNA: TGTGCCAGCAGTTTACTAAGGGGCAATAGCAATCAGCCCCAGCATTTT. This translates into CASSLLRGNSNQPQHF.

The chain uses TRBV30 and TRBJ1-2; 9 bases align to TRBD1. This CDR3 spans 13 amino acids. CDR1 GTSNPN and CDR2 SVGIG come from the germline V gene (reference sequence). The junction had 8 bases not matched to a gene; V was cut back by 2 bases and J by 10 bases. CDR3 sequence: CAWSFKRTGDYTF. DNA for the CDR3: TGTGCCTGGAGTTTTAAAAGGACAGGGGACTACACCTTC.

The chain links TRBV19 to TRBJ1-2, with D maybe TRBD1 (5 bases). Between the trimmed V and J ends, which lost 7 bases and 2 bases, there was a span of 17 bases. Germline assignment: CDR1 LNHDA and CDR2 SQIVND (reference sequence). The CDR3 loop spans 15 amino acids. The CDR3 is CASTELVTDNYGYTF. The CDR3 DNA is TGTGCCAGTACGGAACTGGTGACAGACAACTATGGCTACACCTTC.

The V call is TRBV29-1, the J call TRBJ2-3; TRBD2 matches at 7 bases. The germline gives CDR1 SQVTM, CDR2 ANQGSEA. Losses at the gene ends were 3 bases for V and 0 bases for J; bases not matched to a gene: 21. This CDR3 comprises 20 residues. The CDR3 reads CSVESYGEALADLSTDTQYF. The CDR3 DNA is TGCAGCGTTGAGTCATATGGGGAGGCCCTAGCGGATCTTAGCACAGATACGCAGTATTTT.

As concerns this clone: The junction and the germline gene differ at one end; a read error may be behind it. The chain carries TRBV7-7 and TRBJ2-1, with TRBD1 identical over 11 bases. The CDR3 is made up of 18 amino acids. The germline gives CDR1 SSHAT, CDR2 FNYEAQ (reference sequence). Here the CDR3 reads CASSATSGTGGKVNEQFF. Here the CDR3 DNA reads TGTGCTAGCAGCGCAACGTCCGGGACAGGGGGAAAGGTCAATGAGCAGTTCTTC.

The V and J genes are TRBV4-1 and TRBJ2-7; 9 positions agree with TRBD2. J gave up 3 bases and V 1 base, and 13 bases lay outside the gene matches. This CDR3 region has 18 residues. Germline CDR1 is MGHRA and CDR2 is YSYEKL. CDR3 nucleotides: TGCGCCAGCAGCCAAGGCCCGGCCGGGACTAGCACCGTCTACGAGCAGTACTTC. This encodes CASSQGPAGTSTVYEQYF.

V usage is TRBV5-5 and J usage is TRBJ2-2; 9 nucleotides match TRBD1. Germline V gene lookup returns CDR1 SGHKS and CDR2 YYEKEE (reference sequence). The CDR3 consists of 17 residues. Trimming cost V 1 base and J 3 bases; bases outside gene matches: 7. CDR3 loop: CASSLNLGQGYTGELFF. CDR3 nucleotides: TGTGCCAGCAGCTTGAATCTTGGACAGGGGTACACCGGGGAGCTGTTTTTT. Combining the CDR3 with reference TRBV5-5 and TRBJ2-2 gives the whole variable domain DAGVTQSPTHLIKTRGQQVTLRCSPISGHKSVSWYQQVLGQGPQFIFQYYEKEERGRGNFPDRFSARQFPNYSSELNVNALLLGDSALYLCASSLNLGQGYTGELFFGEGSRLTVL.

This clone was recorded a few times. The chain combines TRBV6-6 with TRBJ2-1, with 7 positions matching TRBD1. The germline V gene encodes CDR1 MNHNY and CDR2 SVGAGI (reference sequence). The ends lost 6 bases at V and 3 bases at J; junction bases unmatched: 8. The CDR3 sequence is 15 residues long. The CDR3 is CASSPPGTDYNEQFF. The DNA for the CDR3 is TGTGCCAGCAGCCCCCCTGGGACAGACTACAATGAGCAGTTCTTC.

The gene calls are TRBV7-2 and TRBJ2-1; TRBD1 matches at 8 bases. Germline values: CDR1 SGHTA, CDR2 FQGNSA. The CDR3 extends over 14 amino acids. The V segment lost 5 bases and the J segment 11 bases; nucleotides outside the gene matches: 11. CDR3 sequence: CASSPRGPSPQQFF. CDR3 nucleotides: TGTGCCAGCAGCCCCAGGGGGCCCTCACCCCAGCAGTTCTTC.

The V and J genes are TRBV28 and TRBJ1-2; 9 nucleotides match TRBD1. J lost 4 bases, V lost 5 bases, and 17 bases had no gene match. The CDR3 is 18 amino acids. The germline V gene has CDR1 MDHEN and CDR2 SYDVKM. CDR3 sequence (DNA): TGTGCCAGCAGTCCGGACATACAGGGGGCGAATTCAGGCTATGGCTACACCTTC. This codes for CASSPDIQGANSGYGYTF.

The CDR3 sequence: CASVRISGTGFVGELFF. The CDR3 DNA is TGTGCTAGTGTACGTATTTCGGGGACAGGGTTCGTCGGGGAGCTGTTTTTT. The rearrangement joins TRBV12-5 to TRBJ2-2; 9 bases align to TRBD1. V lost 7 bases, J lost 7 bases, and 16 bases stayed unmatched. CDR1 is LGHNT and CDR2 is FRNRAP in the germline V gene. This CDR3 is 17 amino acids long.

The chain recombines TRBV5-6 with TRBJ1-2; D is uncertain. V was trimmed by 3 bases and J by 9 bases, leaving 12 bases between them. The CDR3 is 12 residues long. CDR1 and CDR2 (germline): SGHDT, YYEEEE. As DNA, the CDR3 is TGTGCCAGCAGCTCGGAGGGCAGGAGCTACACCTTC. It specifies CASSSEGRSYTF.